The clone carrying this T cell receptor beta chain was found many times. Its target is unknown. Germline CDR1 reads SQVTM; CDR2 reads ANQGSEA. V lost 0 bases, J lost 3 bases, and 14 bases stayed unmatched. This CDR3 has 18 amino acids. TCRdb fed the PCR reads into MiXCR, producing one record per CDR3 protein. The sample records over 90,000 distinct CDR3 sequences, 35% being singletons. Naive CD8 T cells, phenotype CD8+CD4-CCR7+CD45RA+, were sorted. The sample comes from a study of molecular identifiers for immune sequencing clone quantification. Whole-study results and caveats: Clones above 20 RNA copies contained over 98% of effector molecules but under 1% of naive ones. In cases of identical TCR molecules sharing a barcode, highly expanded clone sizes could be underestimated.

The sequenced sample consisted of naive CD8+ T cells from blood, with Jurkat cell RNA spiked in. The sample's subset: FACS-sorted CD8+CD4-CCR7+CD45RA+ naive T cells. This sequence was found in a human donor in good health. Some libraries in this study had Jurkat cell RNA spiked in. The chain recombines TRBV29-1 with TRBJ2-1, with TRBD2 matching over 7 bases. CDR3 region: CSVEELWEGPRGYNEQFF. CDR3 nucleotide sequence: TGCAGCGTTGAAGAGCTATGGGAGGGCCCTCGGGGCTACAATGAGCAGTTCTTC.